One sample yielded the 18 T cell receptor beta chains listed below, sequenced in a study of T cells in pancreatic ductal adenocarcinoma. No neoadjuvant therapy was given to the selected pancreatic ductal adenocarcinoma patients before their surgery. Produced via immunoSEQ multiplex PCR; TCRdb's table is partial and in-frame only. The sample yields some 4,500 clones, around two thirds seen once. Sequenced sample: pancreatic tumor tissue. Receptors were obtained from a human donor with pancreatic ductal adenocarcinoma.

The chain carries TRBV5-1 and TRBJ1-2; 8 bases fit TRBD1. The CDR3 covers 13 residues. Per germline, CDR1 SGHRS and CDR2 YFSETQ. Trimming at V came to 4 bases and at J to 7 bases, leaving 6 bases not matched to a gene. The DNA for the CDR3 is TGCGCCAGCAGCCAGGGGGCAATGGGTGGCTACACCTTC. Amino acids: CASSQGAMGGYTF.

V gene TRBV6-5 combines with J gene TRBJ2-2; D could derive from TRBD1 or TRBD2 (5 bases each). This CDR3 has 16 amino acids. Germline V gene sequence: CDR1 MNHEY, CDR2 SVGAGI. V was shortened by 4 bases and J by 0 bases, with 12 bases between the two germline ends. The DNA of the CDR3 is TGTGCCAGCAGTTGGGGTTTGGGGGCGAACACCGGGGAGCTGTTTTTT. It is translated as CASSWGLGANTGELFF.

The DNA of the CDR3 is TGTGCCAGCAGCGTAGTCGGGGGGGCCTACAATGAGCAGTTCTTC. The encoded protein is CASSVVGGAYNEQFF. The chain recombines TRBV9 with TRBJ2-1; 8 nucleotides line up with TRBD2. The CDR3 is 15 residues long. The germline gives CDR1 SGDLS, CDR2 YYNGEE. V lost 0 bases to trimming and J lost 2 bases; unmatched junction nucleotides: 1.

This clone was seen more than once but under ten times. This rearrangement joins TRBV27 to TRBJ2-7; the D gene could be TRBD1 or TRBD2 (5 bases each). Between the trimmed V and J ends, which lost 2 bases and 2 bases, there was a span of 13 bases. The CDR3 is made up of 15 amino acids. CDR1 is MNHEY, CDR2 SMNVEV, per germline (reference sequence). The CDR3 DNA follows: TGTGCCAGCAGTTTAACCTGGGACCGGGCCTACGAGCAGTACTTC. This codes for CASSLTWDRAYEQYF.

The chain uses TRBV5-5 and TRBJ2-1; 7 nucleotides agree with TRBD2. This CDR3 has 15 amino acids. Germline trimming cut 3 bases from V and 0 bases from J; bases unmatched to any gene: 3. Germline values: CDR1 SGHKS, CDR2 YYEKEE (reference sequence). The CDR3: CASSSRDYSYNEQFF. CDR3 in DNA: TGTGCCAGCAGCTCTCGGGACTACTCCTACAATGAGCAGTTCTTC.

The chain joins TRBV25-1 to TRBJ1-2; 10 nucleotides agree with TRBD1. Germline CDR1 is MGHDK and CDR2 is SYGVNS. The ends lost 2 bases at V and 5 bases at J; junction bases unmatched: 14. This CDR3 comprises 18 residues. The CDR3 spells CASSETGTGAIGRYGYTF. Written as DNA, the CDR3 is TGTGCCAGCAGTGAAACTGGGACAGGGGCCATCGGGAGGTATGGCTACACCTTC.

The chain recombines TRBV19 with TRBJ1-1; possible D gene TRBD1, 6 bases. Germline values: CDR1 LNHDA, CDR2 SQIVND (reference sequence). The ends were cut back, 6 bases at V and 4 bases at J, with 15 bases in the middle. The CDR3 has 14 amino acids. The CDR3 region is CASSRTADFTEAFF. The CDR3 DNA sequence: TGTGCCAGTAGCAGGACAGCCGATTTCACTGAAGCTTTCTTT.

The chain combines TRBV6-6 with TRBJ1-1; 10 bases align to TRBD1. Germline V lookup: CDR1 MNHNY, CDR2 SVGAGI (reference sequence). This CDR3 is built from 15 residues. Trimming removed 5 bases from V and 6 bases from J; junction bases left unmatched: 9. CDR3 nucleotides: TGTGCCAGCAGTCAGCCCGGGACAGGGGTCCCTGAAGCTTTCTTT. Amino acid sequence: CASSQPGTGVPEAFF.

V and J are TRBV5-1 and TRBJ1-1; D remains ambiguous. The CDR3 runs 14 residues. Trimming took off 3 bases at V and 1 base at J, with 10 bases between the two ends. CDR1 and CDR2 (germline): SGHRS, YFSETQ. The CDR3 loop reads CASSWADGNTEAFF. The CDR3 nucleotides read TGCGCCAGCAGCTGGGCGGACGGGAACACTGAAGCTTTCTTT.

This clone was observed a few times. The rearrangement joins TRBV7-9 to TRBJ2-7; D is possibly TRBD1 or TRBD2 (5 bases each). CDR3 length equals 17 residues. The germline V gene encodes CDR1 SEHNR and CDR2 FQNEAQ (reference sequence). Trimming shortened V by 4 bases and J by 5 bases, and 24 bases separated the two germline ends. CDR3 loop: CASSWTLQGSSNHEQYF. DNA of the CDR3: TGTGCCAGCAGCTGGACTCTGCAGGGTAGTAGTAACCACGAGCAGTACTTC.

The CDR3 is CASTTKEKVTGPAKNIQYF. As DNA, the CDR3 is TGCGCCAGCACGACAAAGGAAAAAGTCACGGGTCCGGCCAAAAACATTCAGTACTTC. The chain is built from TRBV10-1 and TRBJ2-4; D ambiguous. Trimming took 7 bases from V and 1 from J, leaving 26 bases between them. Germline V lookup: CDR1 WNHNN, CDR2 SYGVQD (reference sequence). This CDR3 has 19 amino acids.

The chain is built from TRBV5-4 and TRBJ1-1; D is ambiguous. V was shortened by 4 bases and J by 0 bases, with 16 bases between the two germline ends. CDR1 and CDR2 from the germline V gene are SGHNT and YYREEE (reference sequence). The CDR3 has 16 residues. CDR3 in amino acids: CASSHFTSRMNTEAFF. CDR3 nucleotide sequence: TGTGCCAGCAGCCATTTTACAAGTAGAATGAACACTGAAGCTTTCTTT.

This chain links TRBV7-2 with TRBJ2-7; D unclear. V dropped 7 bases and J dropped 7 bases, with 20 bases sitting between them. Germline-derived CDR1 and CDR2 are SGHTA and FQGNSA. CDR3 length equals 14 residues. The CDR3 protein is CASTLAPTSSEQYF. CDR3 coding DNA: TGTGCCAGCACGTTAGCTCCCACCTCCTCGGAGCAGTACTTC.

The V gene is TRBV19, the J gene TRBJ1-2; no definite D call. The CDR3 has 14 amino acids. CDR1 and CDR2 from the germline V gene are LNHDA and SQIVND (reference sequence). Trimming took 3 bases from V and 4 from J, leaving 12 bases between them. The CDR3 protein is CASSMRDLSYGYTF. In DNA, the CDR3 is TGTGCCAGTAGTATGAGAGATTTGAGCTATGGCTACACCTTC. The whole variable domain, filled in from reference TRBV19 and TRBJ1-2, reads DGGITQSPKYLFRKEGQNVTLSCEQNLNHDAMYWYRQDPGQGLRLIYYSQIVNDFQKGDIAEGYSVSREKKESFPLTVTSAQKNPTAFYLCASSMRDLSYGYTFGSGTRLTVV.

The chain couples TRBV28 to TRBJ2-2, with 9 bases identical to TRBD2. Trimming took 5 bases from V and 7 from J; bases not matched to a gene: 8. Looked up from germline, CDR1 is MDHEN and CDR2 is SYDVKM. This CDR3 has 15 residues. This CDR3 reads CASSASGKVHGELFF. CDR3 bases: TGTGCCAGCAGTGCTAGCGGGAAGGTCCACGGGGAGCTGTTTTTT.

V usage is TRBV10-1 and J usage is TRBJ2-1, with 13 nucleotides matching TRBD2. Germline CDR1 reads WNHNN; CDR2 reads SYGVQD (reference sequence). There are 16 residues in the CDR3. V was clipped by 6 bases and J by 4 bases; unmatched bases: 6. The CDR3 sequence: CASREILAGGYNEQFF. The DNA for the CDR3 is TGCGCCAGCAGAGAGATACTAGCGGGAGGGTACAATGAGCAGTTCTTC.

The chain recombines TRBV6-4 with TRBJ2-3, with 13 positions matching TRBD2. After removal of 8 bases from V and 3 bases from J, the junction contained 11 bases not matched to a gene. Per the germline V gene, CDR1 is MRHNA and CDR2 is SNTAGT. The length of the CDR3 is 17 residues. The CDR3: CASGNKTSGGPTDTQYF. DNA of the CDR3: TGTGCCAGCGGGAATAAGACTAGCGGGGGGCCAACAGATACGCAGTATTTT.

This clone is termed medium-sized. The chain has TRBV29-1 and TRBJ2-1; 8 bases are a match to TRBD1. Trimming took 4 bases from V and 5 from J; bases not matched to a gene: 1. The CDR3 is 12 residues long. Per the germline V gene, CDR1 is SQVTM and CDR2 is ANQGSEA. The CDR3 DNA reads TGCAGCGTTGGGACAGGGAACAATGAGCAGTTCTTC. Amino acids: CSVGTGNNEQFF.